This T cell receptor beta chain was captured by sequencing in a study of memory CD4+ T cells and cytomegalovirus serostatus. Study findings and constraints: Median bootstrapped AUC for CMV status was approximately 0.95 originally, around 0.91 US-trained.

This clone was recorded a few times. The target antigen is unknown. Germline V lookup: CDR1 MNHNS, CDR2 SASEGT. V was cut by 5 bases and J by 4 bases, with 11 bases left in between. CDR3 length: 13 amino acids. Single viable CD3+CD4+CD8-CD45RO+ cells were sorted as the memory CD4+ T cells. Here immunoSEQ multiplex PCR was the method, and the copy in TCRdb shows in-frame clones only, minus some. The sample yields 85,000 to 100,000 clones, roughly 80% seen once. This sequence joins TRBV6-1 and TRBJ2-5; either TRBD1 or TRBD2 may fit D (5 bases each). Sequenced sample: memory CD4+ T cells from blood. The TCR was taken from an adult in good health and CMV-seropositive. As DNA, the CDR3 is TGTGCCAGCAGTCCGATTGGGGGAGAGACCCAGTACTTC. The encoded protein is CASSPIGGETQYF.